The 5 T cell receptor beta chains below were found in one sample sequenced in a study of PD-1 blockade in classical Hodgkin lymphoma. TCRdb's table, derived via immunoSEQ multiplex PCR, lists solely in-frame clones and lacks some. The table has more than 30,000 clones, over 60% seen once; the top ten hold 16%. All trial patients relapsed after autologous stem cell transplantation. The starting material was peripheral blood mononuclear cells (PBMCs), obtained before the second cycle of nivolumab. Source of these receptors: a human donor with classical Hodgkin lymphoma.

The rearrangement uses TRBV20-1 and TRBJ2-7; maybe TRBD2 (5 bases). V lost 4 bases and J lost 2, with 6 bases in between. The CDR3 contains 11 residues. From germline, CDR1 is DFQATT and CDR2 SNEGSKA (reference sequence). The CDR3 DNA sequence: TGCAGTGCTACCGGGGCCTACGAGCAGTACTTC. This translates into CSATGAYEQYF.

The CDR3: CASSQGVITEAFF. The CDR3 region has the DNA TGCGCCAGCAGCCAAGGGGTGATCACTGAAGCTTTCTTT. The chain joins TRBV4-1 to TRBJ1-1, with D unclear. The CDR3 spans 13 residues. V shed 1 base and J shed 4 bases, with 7 bases lying between them. Germline V gene lookup returns CDR1 MGHRA and CDR2 YSYEKL.

This clone was seen only once. The chain combines TRBV30 with TRBJ1-1; D remains ambiguous. The CDR3 has 12 residues. Germline CDR1 reads GTSNPN; CDR2 reads SVGIG (reference sequence). V was trimmed by 7 bases and J by 2 bases, leaving 11 bases between them. CDR3 sequence reads: CASRPTNTEAFF. As DNA, the CDR3 is TGTGCCTCCAGGCCCACAAACACTGAAGCTTTCTTT.

The rearrangement uses TRBV5-5 and TRBJ1-5; D remains ambiguous. V was cut by 5 bases and J by 3 bases, with 12 bases left in between. From germline, CDR1 is SGHKS and CDR2 YYEKEE (reference sequence). The CDR3 extends over 14 amino acids. The CDR3 DNA follows: TGTGCCAGCAGTACACAGTTTACCAATCAGCCCCAGCATTTT. The encoded protein is CASSTQFTNQPQHF.

The gene calls are TRBV4-2 and TRBJ2-1, with 9 positions matching TRBD2. CDR1 LGHNA and CDR2 YNFKEQ come from the germline V gene. CDR3 length: 16 residues. V was pared by 3 bases and J by 5 bases, with 8 bases of the junction left unmatched. The CDR3 protein is CASSHFPGLANNEQFF. The CDR3 DNA reads as TGTGCCAGCAGCCATTTCCCGGGACTAGCTAACAATGAGCAGTTCTTC.